The next 32 T cell receptor beta chains were all read from a single sample in a study of blood T cells in healthy people across ages. Together with a sample-barcoded 5' primer, a J-beta primer mix was included in a second PCR lasting about 7 to 11 cycles. Each CDR3 protein is one row after TCRdb ran MiXCR on the 5' RACE reads. Here the sample spans just over 1 million distinct CDR3 sequences, under 45% being singletons. The sample was blood. These receptor sequences come from a woman in her fifties or sixties in good health.

This clonotype was detected only a few times. The junction shows a germline mismatch at one end, possibly a read error. The CDR3 DNA follows: TGCAGTGCTAGAACCGGGAGCGGTTATCGCTCCGACGAGCAGTACTTC. Translated: CSARTGSGYRSDEQYF. The chain carries TRBV20-1 and TRBJ2-7; possibly TRBD2 for D (6 bases). The CDR3 loop spans 16 amino acids. Germline assignment: CDR1 DFQATT and CDR2 SNEGSKA (reference sequence).

This sequence joins TRBV6-5 and TRBJ2-3; D is possibly TRBD1 or TRBD2 (5 bases each). The germline V gene encodes CDR1 MNHEY and CDR2 SVGAGI. The CDR3 is made up of 12 amino acids. V lost 8 bases to trimming and J lost 5 bases, with 11 bases between them. The CDR3 here is CASPRGEDTQYF. The DNA for the CDR3 is TGTGCCAGCCCCCGAGGGGAAGATACGCAGTATTTT.

In the case of this clonotype: One end of the junction fails to match germline, which may point to a read error. The genes are TRBV10-3 and TRBJ2-3, with 9 bases that match TRBD1. The CDR3 has 14 residues. The germline CDR1 and CDR2 sequences are ENHRY and SYGVKD. CDR3 DNA: TGTGCCATCAGTTACAGGGGGCAGGGAGATATGCAGTATTTT. Amino acids: CAISYRGQGDMQYF.

The chain combines TRBV12-3 or TRBV12-4 with TRBJ1-1; TRBD1 is a possible D gene (6 bases). The V and J ends lost 7 bases and 4 bases respectively, with 16 bases between them. The CDR3 totals 14 residues. The CDR3 DNA reads TGTGCCAGCACCAGAAGGGGGGCTGGCACTGAAGCTTTCTTT. As protein: CASTRRGAGTEAFF.

The rearrangement links TRBV20-1 to TRBJ2-1; 13 bases line up with TRBD2. CDR3 length: 16 amino acids. With 3 bases clipped from V and 7 bases from J, the junction kept 9 bases outside the gene matches. Germline V gives CDR1 DFQATT, CDR2 SNEGSKA (reference sequence). DNA of the CDR3: TGCAGTGCTAGTTATACTAGCGGGAGGGCCAAGAATGAGCAGTTCTTC. This sequence encodes CSASYTSGRAKNEQFF.

The V call is TRBV13, the J call TRBJ2-1, with D possibly matching TRBD2 (5 bases). The germline V and J ends were trimmed by 5 bases and 3 bases, with 14 bases remaining between them. Per germline, CDR1 PRHDT and CDR2 FYEKMQ (reference sequence). The CDR3 totals 15 residues. CDR3 bases: TGTGCCAGCAGCCCCCAGGAGCGGAGCTACAATGAGCAGTTCTTC. It codes for CASSPQERSYNEQFF.

The rearrangement links TRBV12-5 to TRBJ2-1; D gene ambiguous. Germline V lookup: CDR1 LGHNT, CDR2 FRNRAP. CDR3 size: 13 residues. Trimming shortened V by 2 bases and J by 12 bases, and 14 bases separated the two germline ends. This chain's CDR3 is CASGLRRSTVQFF. In DNA, the CDR3 is TGTGCTAGTGGTTTGCGAAGGAGTACTGTGCAGTTCTTC.

The rearrangement uses TRBV3-1 and TRBJ2-1, with D unclear. Germline V gene sequence: CDR1 LGHDT, CDR2 YNNKEL (reference sequence). This CDR3 region has 12 residues. V was trimmed by 1 base and J by 7 bases, leaving 5 bases between them. The CDR3 region has the DNA TGTGCCAGCAGCCAAGTAATAAATGAGCAGTTCTTC. The encoded protein is CASSQVINEQFF.

This clonotype is a singleton in its sample. The J gene is TRBJ2-3, the V gene TRBV4-1; D is perhaps TRBD2 (6 bases). Trimming removed 8 bases from V and 0 bases from J, with 18 bases in between. This CDR3 comprises 16 residues. The germline CDR1 and CDR2 sequences are MGHRA and YSYEKL. The CDR3 here is CASAPIRDFSTDTQYF. The CDR3 coding sequence is TGCGCCAGCGCCCCAATCCGGGACTTTAGCACAGATACGCAGTATTTT.

This clonotype was seen repeatedly, ten times or more. V and J are TRBV7-9 and TRBJ2-3; possible D gene TRBD1, 6 bases. The germline CDR1 and CDR2 sequences are SEHNR and FQNEAQ (reference sequence). V was shortened by 6 bases and J by 1 base, with 8 bases between the two germline ends. This CDR3 comprises 13 residues. The CDR3 nucleotides read TGTGCCAGCAGTAACAGGGGCACAGATACGCAGTATTTT. The encoded protein is CASSNRGTDTQYF. The full variable domain, completed using reference TRBV7-9 and TRBJ2-3, is DTGVSQNPRHKITKRGQNVTFRCDPISEHNRLYWYRQTLGQGPEFLTYFQNEAQLEKSRLLSDRFSAERPKGSFSTLEIQRTEQGDSAMYLCASSNRGTDTQYFGPGTRLTVL.

This rearrangement joins TRBV12-3 or TRBV12-4 to TRBJ2-3; tentative D call: TRBD2 (5 bases). The CDR3 runs 15 residues. V lost 4 bases and J 2 bases, leaving 13 bases between the germline ends. CDR3 region: CASSSGNGITDTQYF. The CDR3 DNA follows: TGTGCCAGCAGTTCCGGTAACGGGATCACAGATACGCAGTATTTT.

V usage is TRBV6-6 and J usage is TRBJ2-1, with 13 bases lining up with TRBD2. With 6 bases clipped from V and 2 bases from J, the junction kept 7 bases outside the gene matches. This CDR3 contains 17 residues. Germline V CDR1 and CDR2: MNHNY, SVGAGI (reference sequence). In DNA, the CDR3 is TGTGCCAGCAGACCCTGGACTAGCGGGAGCACCTACAATGAGCAGTTCTTC. It specifies CASRPWTSGSTYNEQFF.

CDR3: CASSASRTSGRAPPDTQYF. For the CDR3, the DNA is TGTGCCAGCAGCGCTTCACGGACTAGCGGGAGGGCCCCCCCAGATACGCAGTATTTT. The V call is TRBV9, the J call TRBJ2-3, with 15 positions matching TRBD2. CDR3 size: 19 residues. Per germline, CDR1 SGDLS and CDR2 YYNGEE. The V and J ends lost 3 bases and 4 bases, in that order; junction bases with no gene match: 12.

This clonotype was counted a few times. J is TRBJ2-1 and V is TRBV20-1; D assignment may be TRBD1 or TRBD2 (5 bases each). The germline gives CDR1 DFQATT, CDR2 SNEGSKA (reference sequence). V was pared by 2 bases and J by 1 base, with 15 bases between. This CDR3 spans 16 amino acids. CDR3 sequence: CSARPPGAVSYNEQFF. Here the CDR3 DNA reads TGCAGTGCTAGACCTCCCGGGGCCGTTTCCTACAATGAGCAGTTCTTC.

This rearrangement joins TRBV5-1 to TRBJ2-3; 13 positions match TRBD2. Per germline, CDR1 SGHRS and CDR2 YFSETQ. The J segment lost 1 base and the V segment lost 0 bases, leaving 5 bases of the junction unmatched. The CDR3 contains 18 residues. The CDR3, as DNA: TGCGCCAGCAGCTTGGCATCACTAGCGGGAGGGCGCACAGATACGCAGTATTTT. Translation: CASSLASLAGGRTDTQYF.

The chain has TRBV7-9 and TRBJ1-1, with D perhaps matching TRBD1 (6 bases). This CDR3 has 14 amino acids. With 5 bases removed from V and 1 base from J, the gap between germline ends came to 11 bases. Germline-derived CDR1 and CDR2 are SEHNR and FQNEAQ (reference sequence). The CDR3 DNA sequence: TGTGCCAGCAGCCAGACGGGGGCGAACACTGAAGCTTTCTTT. It encodes CASSQTGANTEAFF.

This clonotype was counted between two and nine times. The chain employs TRBV18 and TRBJ2-7; D uncertain. The end of the DNA aligns better with TRBJ2-5, so the J call may be wrong. This CDR3 contains 14 residues. Germline CDR1 reads KGHSH; CDR2 reads LQKENI. The CDR3 reads CASSPTGLGETQYF. In nucleotides, the CDR3 is TGTGCCAGCTCACCGACCGGGCTGGGGGAGACCCAGTACTTC.

The chain couples TRBV10-2 to TRBJ2-5, with 11 positions matching TRBD2. CDR1 and CDR2 from the germline V gene are WSHSY and SAAADI. The CDR3 has 12 residues. After removal of 2 bases from V and 10 bases from J, the junction contained 0 bases not matched to a gene. The CDR3 spells CASSEGLAGQYF. In DNA form, the CDR3 reads TGCGCCAGCAGTGAGGGACTAGCGGGCCAGTACTTC.

This clonotype was seen more than once but under ten times. The chain is built from TRBV12-3 or TRBV12-4 and TRBJ2-5; D not resolved. CDR3 length: 15 residues. V lost 8 bases and J lost 5, with 21 bases in between. CDR3 region: CASAGIATYGETQYF. The CDR3 DNA sequence: TGTGCCAGCGCTGGCATAGCCACCTATGGGGAGACCCAGTACTTC.

This clonotype showed up just once. The chain links TRBV28 to TRBJ2-1; D is perhaps TRBD2 (5 bases). The last part of the DNA fits TRBJ2-7 better; the J call may be wrong. The germline V gene encodes CDR1 MDHEN and CDR2 SYDVKM. The CDR3 is made up of 14 amino acids. In nucleotides, the CDR3 is TGTGCCAGCAGTCCCCAACTAGGGTCCTACGAGCAGTACTTC. This encodes CASSPQLGSYEQYF.

The V and J genes are TRBV16 and TRBJ2-1; possible D gene TRBD2, 6 bases. V was cut by 4 bases and J by 7 bases, with 11 bases left in between. Germline V lookup: CDR1 KGHSY, CDR2 FQNENV. The CDR3 has 13 residues. The CDR3 DNA reads TGTGCCAGCAGCCGCAACGGGGGAAATGAGCAGTTCTTC. Encoded protein: CASSRNGGNEQFF.

V and J are TRBV29-1 and TRBJ2-3; 7 bases agree with TRBD2. The V segment lost 8 bases and the J segment 5 bases; nucleotides outside the gene matches: 4. The CDR3 loop spans 11 amino acids. CDR1 and CDR2 (germline): SQVTM, ANQGSEA. The CDR3 sequence is CSSGRVDTQYF. CDR3 bases: TGCAGCAGTGGGAGGGTAGATACGCAGTATTTT.

The chain recombines TRBV7-2 with TRBJ2-2, with D perhaps TRBD1 or TRBD2 (6 bases each). V was cut by 5 bases and J by 1 base, with 14 bases left in between. Per the germline V gene, CDR1 is SGHTA and CDR2 is FQGNSA. This CDR3 spans 16 amino acids. The CDR3 bases are TGTGCCAGCAGCCCGAGGACAGCGGGGAACACCGGGGAGCTGTTTTTT. The encoded protein is CASSPRTAGNTGELFF.

There are a few counts of this clonotype. The gene calls are TRBV7-9 and TRBJ2-7; the D gene is possibly TRBD2 (6 bases). V gave up 1 base and J gave up 0 bases, with 10 bases separating them. This CDR3 spans 15 amino acids. CDR1 and CDR2 (germline): SEHNR, FQNEAQ (reference sequence). DNA of the CDR3: TGTGCCAGCAGCTTAGGGCGGGGAAACTCCTACGAGCAGTACTTC. Translated: CASSLGRGNSYEQYF.

This sequence joins TRBV19 and TRBJ2-1; TRBD2 matches 13 bases. The germline CDR1 and CDR2 sequences are LNHDA and SQIVND (reference sequence). The J segment lost 5 bases and the V segment lost 5 bases, leaving 3 bases of the junction unmatched. This CDR3 contains 15 residues. The CDR3 region is CASSRGLAGDNEQFF. The CDR3 DNA is TGTGCCAGTAGTCGAGGACTAGCGGGAGACAATGAGCAGTTCTTC.

The chain is built from TRBV2 and TRBJ2-4; perhaps TRBD1 as D (5 bases). This CDR3 has 15 residues. V was pared by 2 bases and J by 1 base, with 9 bases between. Per germline, CDR1 SNHLY and CDR2 FYNNEI. CDR3 coding DNA: TGTGCCAGCAGTGAACCAGGGTTCGCCAAAAACATTCAGTACTTC. The encoded protein is CASSEPGFAKNIQYF.

This chain joins TRBV20-1 and TRBJ2-7, with 10 bases fitting TRBD2. This CDR3 spans 14 amino acids. Germline assignment: CDR1 DFQATT and CDR2 SNEGSKA (reference sequence). Losses at the gene ends were 4 bases for V and 3 bases for J; bases not matched to a gene: 6. For the CDR3, the DNA is TGCAGTGCTACCTCCGGGACTAGCGACTACGAGCAGTACTTC. As protein: CSATSGTSDYEQYF.

There are a few counts of this clonotype. This chain joins TRBV5-1 and TRBJ2-5; no clear D gene. The CDR3 covers 14 residues. Trimming pared 2 bases from V and 5 bases from J, leaving 13 bases between. The germline gives CDR1 SGHRS, CDR2 YFSETQ. Here the CDR3 reads CASSFSQVEETQYF. The CDR3 DNA reads as TGCGCCAGCAGCTTTAGTCAGGTCGAGGAGACCCAGTACTTC.

The chain employs TRBV18 and TRBJ2-1; D ambiguous. Germline CDR1 KGHSH, CDR2 LQKENI. Trimming removed 6 bases from V and 12 bases from J, with 21 bases in between. This CDR3 region has 14 residues. For the CDR3, the DNA is TGTGCCAGCTCCCGCAAGGTACAGACGGATGGGCAGTTCTTC. Its translation is CASSRKVQTDGQFF.

V is TRBV10-3 and J is TRBJ2-3; 8 nucleotides agree with TRBD2. The V and J ends lost 10 bases and 5 bases, in that order; junction bases with no gene match: 11. CDR1 is ENHRY and CDR2 is SYGVKD in the germline V gene. This CDR3 is built from 14 residues. CDR3 sequence reads: CATRHAGGKDTQYF. The CDR3 DNA reads as TGTGCCACCCGACACGCGGGAGGCAAAGATACGCAGTATTTT.

J is TRBJ2-5 and V is TRBV10-2; 10 nucleotides agree with TRBD1. The end of the DNA aligns better with TRBJ2-7, so the J call may be wrong. Looked up from germline, CDR1 is WSHSY and CDR2 is SAAADI. The CDR3 has 16 amino acids. CDR3 nucleotides: TGCGCCAGCAGACCCTCAGGGACAGGGGTCGGCGGCGAGCAGTACTTC. It translates to CASRPSGTGVGGEQYF.

The chain is built from TRBV21-1 and TRBJ2-7; no DNA check was done on the table's D call, TRBD1. TRBV21-1 is labeled a pseudogene. The CDR3 is made up of 16 amino acids. CDR3 coding DNA: TGTGCCAGCAGCAGCCGGGACAGGGCGCTCTCCTACGAGCAGTACTTC. Protein sequence: CASSSRDRALSYEQYF.